The 14 T cell receptor beta chains below were found in one sample sequenced in a study of cytomegalovirus exposure and HLA in healthy donors. The study ran its PCR with 60 Vbeta and 13 Jbeta primers. The assay was immunoSEQ multiplex PCR, and TCRdb's table has in-frame clones only and misses some. Of over 95,000 clones listed, approximately 80% are singletons. The sample comprised PBMCs. The receptors stem from a female donor in good health and CMV-seronegative.

The V and J genes are TRBV6-1 and TRBJ2-5; D unclear. The DNA matches TRBJ2-7 better at its end, which makes the J call doubtful. This CDR3 has 12 residues. Germline loops: CDR1 MNHNS, CDR2 SASEGT. CDR3: CASSHSTYEQYF. The CDR3 DNA reads TGTGCCAGCAGTCACTCAACGTACGAGCAGTACTTC.

This CDR3 is CASSQTSGGSEGELFF. CDR3 nucleotides: TGTGCCAGCAGCCAGACTAGCGGGGGAAGTGAAGGGGAGCTGTTTTTT. This chain uses TRBV5-8 with TRBJ2-2; 12 nucleotides line up with TRBD2. In germline, CDR1 is SGHTS, CDR2 YDEGEE. The CDR3 has 16 amino acids. J gave up 8 bases and V 4 bases, and 9 bases lay outside the gene matches.

Comments on this clone: The junction departs from the called germline gene at one end, perhaps through a read error. Additional DNA sequences in this sample encode the identical CDR3. The chain recombines TRBV10-3 with TRBJ1-2, with 8 bases identical to TRBD1. CDR1 is ENHRY and CDR2 is SYGVKD in the germline V gene. This CDR3 is 14 amino acids long. The CDR3 protein is CAISYRGQAVGYTF. The DNA for the CDR3 is TGTGCCATCAGCTATAGGGGACAGGCGGTCGGCTACACCTTT.

In the case of this clone: Different DNA sequences within this sample yield the same CDR3. The chain has TRBV6-1 and TRBJ1-6; tentative D call: TRBD1 (5 bases). This CDR3 is 16 amino acids long. V was cut by 0 bases and J by 9 bases, with 15 bases left in between. Germline lookup yields CDR1 MNHNS and CDR2 SASEGT. Here the CDR3 DNA reads TGTGCCAGCAGTGAAGCAGTGCGGGGGAACATTTCACCCCTCCACTTT. Its protein is CASSEAVRGNISPLHF.

This clone was seen a handful of times. One end of the junction varies from germline; a read error may be responsible. The V call is TRBV6-1, the J call TRBJ1-2, with TRBD1 matching over 10 bases. The CDR3 loop spans 13 amino acids. Per the germline V gene, CDR1 is MNHNS and CDR2 is SASEGT. Written as DNA, the CDR3 is TGTGCCAGTAAGCCGGGACAGGGGACCTACGTACCCTTC. The encoded protein is CASKPGQGTYVPF.

The chain links TRBV19 to TRBJ2-3; tentatively, D is TRBD2 (6 bases). Trimming removed 6 bases at V and 0 bases at J, with 13 bases between. Germline CDR1 LNHDA, CDR2 SQIVND (reference sequence). The CDR3 length is 15 residues. In DNA, the CDR3 is TGTGCCAGTAGCCCCGGTGGGACTAGCACAGATACGCAGTATTTT. Protein product: CASSPGGTSTDTQYF.

The chain couples TRBV5-5 to TRBJ1-2; no clear D gene. This CDR3 is built from 12 residues. V was trimmed by 2 bases and J by 4 bases, leaving 6 bases between them. CDR1 is SGHKS, CDR2 YYEKEE, per germline (reference sequence). For the CDR3, the DNA is TGTGCCAGCAGCTTCGACATCTATGGCTACACCTTC. Protein product: CASSFDIYGYTF.

V is TRBV6-5 and J is TRBJ2-1; 8 bases fit TRBD2. Germline V gives CDR1 MNHEY, CDR2 SVGAGI. This CDR3 spans 15 amino acids. V was pared by 6 bases and J by 3 bases, with 7 bases of the junction left unmatched. CDR3 DNA sequence: TGTGCCAGCAGCCATGGTAGCGGGGACTACAATGAGCAGTTCTTC. Amino acid sequence: CASSHGSGDYNEQFF.

V is TRBV15 and J is TRBJ1-5; 7 positions agree with TRBD1. With V trimmed by 0 bases and J by 9 bases, 11 bases remained unmatched. This CDR3 spans 16 amino acids. Germline CDR1 LNHNV, CDR2 YYDKDF (reference sequence). This CDR3 reads CATSRDGDSRNGPQHF. The CDR3 DNA reads as TGTGCCACCAGCAGAGATGGGGACAGCCGCAATGGGCCCCAGCATTTT.

This chain uses TRBV6-6 with TRBJ2-2; D unresolved. This CDR3 has 12 amino acids. Germline CDR1 MNHNY, CDR2 SVGAGI (reference sequence). V dropped 6 bases and J dropped 6 bases, with 8 bases sitting between them. The DNA of the CDR3 is TGTGCCAGCAGCACCCCGGCCGGGGAGCTGTTTTTT. Protein: CASSTPAGELFF.

The rearrangement links TRBV11-2 to TRBJ2-7; D is perhaps TRBD1 (5 bases). Germline V lookup: CDR1 SGHAT, CDR2 FQNNGV. Trimming removed 1 base from V and 7 bases from J, with 11 bases in between. This CDR3 has 13 residues. The CDR3 here is CASSLGTTGEQYF. The DNA for the CDR3 is TGTGCCAGCAGCTTAGGGACAACAGGAGAGCAGTACTTC.

V and J are TRBV9 and TRBJ1-3; 7 bases map to TRBD1. The CDR3 runs 15 residues. In germline, CDR1 is SGDLS, CDR2 YYNGEE. J gave up 2 bases and V 5 bases, and 7 bases lay outside the gene matches. As DNA, the CDR3 is TGTGCCAGCAGTCCAGAGGGGGCTCCTGGAAACACCATATATTTT. Translation gives CASSPEGAPGNTIYF.

CDR3 nucleotides: TGCGCCAGCAGCTCTACCTCCACGGGACTAGGGGCCTACGAGCAGTACTTC. This codes for CASSSTSTGLGAYEQYF. The chain links TRBV5-1 to TRBJ2-5, with TRBD2 matching over 8 bases. With the DNA end fitting TRBJ2-7 better, the J assignment may be wrong. Germline assignment: CDR1 SGHRS and CDR2 YFSETQ. This CDR3 is 17 amino acids long.

The chain links TRBV18 to TRBJ2-5, with TRBD2 identical over 7 bases. The CDR3 sequence is 16 residues long. The V segment lost 0 bases and the J segment 0 bases; nucleotides outside the gene matches: 4. Per the germline V gene, CDR1 is KGHSH and CDR2 is LQKENI. The CDR3 sequence is CASSPPDGGYQETQYF. The CDR3 DNA sequence: TGTGCCAGCTCACCACCAGACGGGGGGTACCAAGAGACCCAGTACTTC.